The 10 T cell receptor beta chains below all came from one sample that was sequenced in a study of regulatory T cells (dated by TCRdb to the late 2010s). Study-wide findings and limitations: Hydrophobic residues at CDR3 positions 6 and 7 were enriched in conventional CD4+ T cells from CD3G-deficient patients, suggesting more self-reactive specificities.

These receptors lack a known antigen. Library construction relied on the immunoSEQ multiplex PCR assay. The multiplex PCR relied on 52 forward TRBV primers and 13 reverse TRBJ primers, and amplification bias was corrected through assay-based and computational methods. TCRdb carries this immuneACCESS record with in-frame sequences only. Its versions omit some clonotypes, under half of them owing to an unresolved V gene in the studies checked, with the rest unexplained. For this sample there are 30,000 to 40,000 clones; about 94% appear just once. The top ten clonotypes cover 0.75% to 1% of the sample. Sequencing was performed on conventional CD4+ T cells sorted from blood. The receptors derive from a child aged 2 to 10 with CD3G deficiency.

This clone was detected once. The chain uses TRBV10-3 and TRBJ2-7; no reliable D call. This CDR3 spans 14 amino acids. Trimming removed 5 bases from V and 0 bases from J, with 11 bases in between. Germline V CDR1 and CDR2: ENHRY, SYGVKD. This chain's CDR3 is CAISPSGFSYEQYF. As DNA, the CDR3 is TGTGCCATCAGTCCATCCGGTTTCTCCTACGAGCAGTACTTC.

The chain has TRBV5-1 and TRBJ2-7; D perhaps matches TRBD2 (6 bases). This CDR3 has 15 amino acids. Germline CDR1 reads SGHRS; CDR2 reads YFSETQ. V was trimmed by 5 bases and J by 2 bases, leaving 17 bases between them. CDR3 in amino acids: CASSQNPSEAYEQYF. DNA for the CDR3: TGCGCCAGCAGTCAAAATCCTAGCGAGGCCTACGAGCAGTACTTC. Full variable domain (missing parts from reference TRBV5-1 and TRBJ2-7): KAGVTQTPRYLIKTRGQQVTLSCSPISGHRSVSWYQQTPGQGLQFLFEYFSETQRNKGNFPGRFSGRQFSNSRSEMNVSTLELGDSALYLCASSQNPSEAYEQYFGPGTRLTVT.

The CDR3 spells CASSPQGGNSGANVLTF. DNA for the CDR3: TGTGCCAGCAGTCCCCAGGGGGGCAACTCTGGGGCCAACGTCCTGACTTTC. V usage is TRBV28 and J usage is TRBJ2-6; maybe TRBD1 (7 bases). From germline, CDR1 is MDHEN and CDR2 SYDVKM. This CDR3 spans 17 amino acids. Trimming pared 5 bases from V and 0 bases from J, leaving 14 bases between. The whole variable domain, filled in from reference TRBV28 and TRBJ2-6, reads DVKVTQSSRYLVKRTGEKVFLECVQDMDHENMFWYRQDPGLGLRLIYFSYDVKMKEKGDIPEGYSVSREKKERFSLILESASTNQTSMYLCASSPQGGNSGANVLTFGAGSRLTVL.

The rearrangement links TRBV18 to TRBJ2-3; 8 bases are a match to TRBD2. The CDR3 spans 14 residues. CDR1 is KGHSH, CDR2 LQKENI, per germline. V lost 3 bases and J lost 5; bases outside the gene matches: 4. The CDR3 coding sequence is TGTGCCAGCTCACCTCGAGCGGGAGAAGATACGCAGTATTTT. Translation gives CASSPRAGEDTQYF.

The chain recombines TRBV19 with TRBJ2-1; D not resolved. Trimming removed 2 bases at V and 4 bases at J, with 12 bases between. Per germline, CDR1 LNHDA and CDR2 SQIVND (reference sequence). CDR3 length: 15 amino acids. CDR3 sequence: CASSIKASKYNEQFF. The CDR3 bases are TGTGCCAGTAGTATAAAGGCCTCCAAGTACAATGAGCAGTTCTTC.

The CDR3 loop reads CASSSGQDNFYGYTF. In DNA, the CDR3 is TGTGCCAGCAGTTCCGGACAGGACAATTTCTATGGCTACACCTTC. This chain uses TRBV28 with TRBJ1-2; TRBD1 matches 7 bases. CDR3 size: 15 residues. Per germline, CDR1 MDHEN and CDR2 SYDVKM. The V gene end was trimmed by 4 bases and the J gene end by 4 bases; junction bases not matched to a gene: 9.

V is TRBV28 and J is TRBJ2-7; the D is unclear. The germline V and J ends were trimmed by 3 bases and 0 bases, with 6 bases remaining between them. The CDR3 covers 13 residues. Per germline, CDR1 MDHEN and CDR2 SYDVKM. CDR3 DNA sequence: TGTGCCAGCAGTTTTAGGAACTCCTACGAGCAGTACTTC. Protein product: CASSFRNSYEQYF.

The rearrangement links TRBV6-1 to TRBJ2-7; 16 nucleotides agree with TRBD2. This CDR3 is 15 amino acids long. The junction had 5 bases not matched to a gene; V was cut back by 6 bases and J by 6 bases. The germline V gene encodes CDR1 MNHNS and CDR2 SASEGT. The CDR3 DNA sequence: TGTGCCAGCAGCCCCGGGACTAGCGGGAGGGCCGAGCAGTACTTC. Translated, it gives CASSPGTSGRAEQYF.

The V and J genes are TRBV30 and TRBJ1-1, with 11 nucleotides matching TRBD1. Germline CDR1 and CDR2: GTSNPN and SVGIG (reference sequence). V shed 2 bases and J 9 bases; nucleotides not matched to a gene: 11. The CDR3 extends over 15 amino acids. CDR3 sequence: CAWSLKTGTGGKAFF. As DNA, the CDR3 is TGTGCCTGGAGTCTAAAAACCGGGACAGGGGGAAAAGCTTTCTTT.

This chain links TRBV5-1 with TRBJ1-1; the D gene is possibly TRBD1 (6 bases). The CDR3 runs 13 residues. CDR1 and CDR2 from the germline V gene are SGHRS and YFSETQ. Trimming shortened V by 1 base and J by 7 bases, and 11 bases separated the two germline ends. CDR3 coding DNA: TGCGCCAGCAGCTTGCACGAACAGGGTGAAGCTTTCTTT. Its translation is CASSLHEQGEAFF.